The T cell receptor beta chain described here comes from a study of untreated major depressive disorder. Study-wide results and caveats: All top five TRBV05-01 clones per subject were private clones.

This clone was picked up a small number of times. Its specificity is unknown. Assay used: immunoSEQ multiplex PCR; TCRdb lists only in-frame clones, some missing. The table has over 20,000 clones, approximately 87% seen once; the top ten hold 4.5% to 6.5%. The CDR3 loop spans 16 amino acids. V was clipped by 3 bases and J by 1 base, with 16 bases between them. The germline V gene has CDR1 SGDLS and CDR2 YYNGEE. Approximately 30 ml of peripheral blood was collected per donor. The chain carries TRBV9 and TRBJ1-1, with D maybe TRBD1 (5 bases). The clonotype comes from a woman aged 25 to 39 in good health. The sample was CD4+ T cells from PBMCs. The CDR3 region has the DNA TGTGCCAGCAGCGAAGGGTCCGCAGGGTGGAACACTGAAGCTTTCTTT. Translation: CASSEGSAGWNTEAFF. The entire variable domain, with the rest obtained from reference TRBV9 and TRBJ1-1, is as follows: DSGVTQTPKHLITATGQRVTLRCSPRSGDLSVYWYQQSLDQGLQFLIQYYNGEERAKGNILERFSAQQFPDLHSELNLSSLELGDSALYFCASSEGSAGWNTEAFFGQGTRLTVV.